These 30 T cell receptor beta chains share one sample of origin, sequenced in a study of T-cell memory formation after mild COVID-19. TCRdb fed the 5' RACE reads into MiXCR, producing one record per CDR3 protein. The sample includes 300,000 to 400,000 distinct CDR3 sequences, around 14% seen only once; the top ten take roughly a fifth. Input material: PBMCs or a T cell subset sorted from them (not recorded which). The receptor source for this set is a man aged 18 to 35 who had mild COVID-19 (a few samples of this study predate the infection). Cell type and time point are not known.

This clonotype was seen repeatedly, ten times or more. The chain recombines TRBV5-5 with TRBJ2-1; D could derive from TRBD1 or TRBD2 (5 bases each). CDR1 is SGHKS, CDR2 YYEKEE, per germline (reference sequence). The V gene lost 2 bases and the J gene lost 3 bases, with 9 bases spanning the gap. The CDR3 length is 14 residues. The CDR3 DNA reads as TGTGCCAGCAGCTTAGAGGGGAGCTACAATGAGCAGTTCTTC. This translates into CASSLEGSYNEQFF.

This sequence joins TRBV29-1 and TRBJ1-2; possibly TRBD1 for D (5 bases). The V end lost 5 bases, the J end lost 6 bases, and 16 bases lay between the germline ends. This CDR3 is 13 amino acids long. Per the germline V gene, CDR1 is SQVTM and CDR2 is ANQGSEA. In DNA, the CDR3 is TGCAGCGTTCGGGCCGTGGGACCCCATGGCTACACCTTC. Translated: CSVRAVGPHGYTF.

This clonotype was picked up many times. The chain carries TRBV6-2 or TRBV6-3 and TRBJ1-5; D unresolved. This CDR3 has 13 residues. Germline CDR1 is MNHEY and CDR2 is SVGEGT. Deletions cut 5 bases from V and 5 bases from J, with 10 bases between. The CDR3 DNA is TGTGCCAGCAGTGAGACAACTTATCAGCCCCAGCATTTT. This gives the protein CASSETTYQPQHF.

This clonotype was detected only a few times. The chain joins TRBV29-1 to TRBJ1-2; 11 bases align to TRBD1. CDR1 and CDR2 (germline): SQVTM, ANQGSEA. This CDR3 is built from 14 residues. Germline trimming cut 4 bases from V and 5 bases from J; bases unmatched to any gene: 6. The CDR3 nucleotides read TGCAGCGTTGTCACGGGACAGGGGGGATATGGCTACACCTTC. It yields the protein CSVVTGQGGYGYTF.

This clonotype came up many times. The chain is built from TRBV7-2 and TRBJ1-1; a weak D match, TRBD1 (6 bases). This CDR3 contains 13 residues. The V gene lost 3 bases and the J gene lost 4 bases, with 9 bases spanning the gap. Germline V gene lookup returns CDR1 SGHTA and CDR2 FQGNSA. DNA for the CDR3: TGTGCCAGCAGCTTCGGGGGCGCCACTGAAGCTTTCTTT. Encoded protein: CASSFGGATEAFF.

This clonotype was counted ten times or more. The CDR3 nucleotides read TGCGCCAGCAGCTTGACAGGGGGCGAGGGGACTGAAGCTTTCTTT. Residues: CASSLTGGEGTEAFF. The rearrangement links TRBV5-1 to TRBJ1-1; 9 bases agree with TRBD1. The CDR3 runs to 15 residues. Germline loops: CDR1 SGHRS, CDR2 YFSETQ. Losses at the gene ends were 1 base for V and 5 bases for J; bases not matched to a gene: 6.

The chain couples TRBV27 to TRBJ2-3; no definite D call. Per germline, CDR1 MNHEY and CDR2 SMNVEV (reference sequence). The CDR3 consists of 15 residues. V lost 2 bases and J lost 6, with 15 bases in between. CDR3 amino acids: CASSLIGGKGDTQYF. The CDR3 nucleotides read TGTGCCAGCAGTTTAATCGGTGGCAAAGGGGATACGCAGTATTTT.

The chain has TRBV5-6 and TRBJ2-7; D unresolved. With 2 bases removed from V and 0 bases from J, the gap between germline ends came to 9 bases. CDR1 is SGHDT and CDR2 is YYEEEE in the germline V gene. This CDR3 comprises 14 residues. The CDR3: CASSFSTFSYEQYF. The CDR3 nucleotides are TGTGCCAGCAGCTTCTCGACCTTCTCCTACGAGCAGTACTTC.

The chain employs TRBV9 and TRBJ2-1, with a weak D call TRBD2 (7 bases). The CDR3 length is 13 residues. The germline V and J ends were trimmed by 0 bases and 10 bases, with 11 bases remaining between them. CDR1 and CDR2 from the germline V gene are SGDLS and YYNGEE. CDR3: CASSVARGGEQFF. CDR3 bases: TGTGCCAGCAGCGTAGCTAGGGGGGGAGAGCAGTTCTTC. The variable domain in full, with the rest retrieved from reference TRBV9 and TRBJ2-1, is DSGVTQTPKHLITATGQRVTLRCSPRSGDLSVYWYQQSLDQGLQFLIQYYNGEERAKGNILERFSAQQFPDLHSELNLSSLELGDSALYFCASSVARGGEQFFGPGTRLTVL.

The rearrangement uses TRBV3-1 and TRBJ1-5; D ambiguous. The CDR3 contains 14 residues. Between the trimmed V and J ends, which lost 1 base and 4 bases, there was a span of 8 bases. The germline gives CDR1 LGHDT, CDR2 YNNKEL (reference sequence). CDR3 nucleotides: TGTGCCAGCAGCCAAGGGGCCGAGAATCAGCCCCAGCATTTT. This translates into CASSQGAENQPQHF.

J is TRBJ2-4 and V is TRBV20-1, with 9 bases aligning to TRBD1. Germline assignment: CDR1 DFQATT and CDR2 SNEGSKA (reference sequence). V trimming: 5 bases; J trimming: 0 bases; junction bases outside the gene matches: 2. The CDR3 contains 14 residues. The CDR3 region has the DNA TGCAGTGCTCGGGACAGGGTAGCCAAAAACATTCAGTACTTC. Translation: CSARDRVAKNIQYF.

This clonotype was seen more than once but under ten times. The chain employs TRBV6-2 or TRBV6-3 and TRBJ1-1; tentatively, D is TRBD1 (5 bases). Germline loops: CDR1 MNHEY, CDR2 SVGEGT. Trimming pared 10 bases from V and 5 bases from J, leaving 14 bases between. This CDR3 has 12 residues. CDR3 in amino acids: CATWDVWTEAFF. The CDR3 coding sequence is TGTGCCACCTGGGACGTGTGGACTGAAGCTTTCTTT.

V and J are TRBV12-3 or TRBV12-4 and TRBJ1-1; D call uncertain. The germline V and J ends were trimmed by 5 bases and 0 bases, with 10 bases remaining between them. This CDR3 has 14 residues. CDR3 in DNA: TGTGCCAGCAGTCAACAGCCCTTGAACACTGAAGCTTTCTTT. Translating it yields CASSQQPLNTEAFF.

The V call is TRBV6-2 or TRBV6-3, the J call TRBJ1-5; D gene uncertain. CDR1 and CDR2 (germline): MNHEY, SVGEGT. There are 12 residues in the CDR3. Trimming removed 2 bases from V and 6 bases from J, with 5 bases in between. This chain's CDR3 is CASSYGRQPQHF. In DNA form, the CDR3 reads TGTGCCAGCAGTTACGGACGTCAGCCCCAGCATTTT.

The rearrangement joins TRBV5-1 to TRBJ2-1; 9 bases agree with TRBD2. The CDR3 has 16 amino acids. V lost 4 bases and J lost 6; bases outside the gene matches: 11. Germline V gene data show CDR1 as SGHRS and CDR2 as YFSETQ. The CDR3 nucleotides are TGCGCCAGCAGCCCGCCCCCGGGACTAGCCAGCAATGAGCAGTTCTTC. It is translated as CASSPPPGLASNEQFF.

This clonotype was found a few times. The chain links TRBV5-6 to TRBJ2-2; D is possibly TRBD2 (5 bases). The CDR3 is made up of 15 amino acids. V was trimmed by 4 bases and J by 1 base, leaving 11 bases between them. Germline V lookup: CDR1 SGHDT, CDR2 YYEEEE. In DNA, the CDR3 is TGTGCCAGCAGCGGTACCGGGAAGAACACCGGGGAGCTGTTTTTT. This encodes CASSGTGKNTGELFF.

Many counts were recorded for this clonotype. The gene calls are TRBV4-2 and TRBJ1-4; 7 bases align to TRBD1. After removal of 0 bases from V and 7 bases from J, the junction contained 11 bases not matched to a gene. Germline assignment: CDR1 LGHNA and CDR2 YNFKEQ. This CDR3 has 17 residues. CDR3 DNA sequence: TGTGCCAGCAGCCAAGATACCCGGACAGGCCCCGGTGAAAAACTGTTTTTT. It specifies CASSQDTRTGPGEKLFF.

The chain couples TRBV3-1 to TRBJ1-1, with TRBD1 matching over 7 bases. The germline CDR1 and CDR2 sequences are LGHDT and YNNKEL (reference sequence). The CDR3 is 15 amino acids. The junction had 10 bases not matched to a gene; V was cut back by 4 bases and J by 5 bases. As DNA, the CDR3 is TGTGCCAGCAGCCCCCTCCCGACAGGGATAACTGAAGCTTTCTTT. This codes for CASSPLPTGITEAFF. The full variable domain, rest sourced from reference TRBV3-1 and TRBJ1-1, is DTAVSQTPKYLVTQMGNDKSIKCEQNLGHDTMYWYKQDSKKFLKIMFSYNNKELIINETVPNRFSPKSPDKAHLNLHINSLELGDSAVYFCASSPLPTGITEAFFGQGTRLTVV.

This clonotype occurred many times. The chain links TRBV7-9 to TRBJ2-5; 7 nucleotides align to TRBD2. The CDR3 is made up of 14 amino acids. The germline V gene encodes CDR1 SEHNR and CDR2 FQNEAQ (reference sequence). V shed 4 bases and J 5 bases; nucleotides not matched to a gene: 7. CDR3 residues: CASSSWEGTETQYF. CDR3 coding DNA: TGTGCCAGCAGCTCATGGGAGGGTACGGAGACCCAGTACTTC.

This clonotype showed up many times. The V call is TRBV7-7, the J call TRBJ2-7; D gene ambiguous. Germline CDR1 is SSHAT and CDR2 is FNYEAQ (reference sequence). The germline V and J ends were trimmed by 4 bases and 0 bases, with 7 bases remaining between them. CDR3 length: 13 amino acids. The CDR3 reads CASSSAPSYEQYF. As DNA, the CDR3 is TGTGCCAGCAGCTCCGCTCCCTCCTACGAGCAGTACTTC.

This rearrangement joins TRBV7-2 to TRBJ1-2; 8 bases line up with TRBD1. V gave up 7 bases and J gave up 5 bases; unmatched junction bases: 9. Germline V gene data show CDR1 as SGHTA and CDR2 as FQGNSA. This CDR3 spans 14 amino acids. The CDR3 region has the DNA TGTGCCAGCAACCCCGCAGGGGGCTTTTATGGCTACACCTTC. It translates to CASNPAGGFYGYTF.

A remark on this clonotype: This clone may be a read error of a much larger clone one base away. V and J are TRBV7-2 and TRBJ1-1; no firm D call. V was shortened by 3 bases and J by 3 bases, with 5 bases between the two germline ends. CDR1 is SGHTA, CDR2 FQGNSA, per germline. This CDR3 contains 12 residues. CDR3: CASSFGYTEAFF. Here the CDR3 DNA reads TGTGCCAGCAGCTTTGGGTACACTGAAGCTTTCTTT.

V usage is TRBV4-2 and J usage is TRBJ2-2; no reliable D call. Trimming shortened V by 0 bases and J by 5 bases, and 13 bases separated the two germline ends. Germline V lookup: CDR1 LGHNA, CDR2 YNFKEQ. The CDR3 loop spans 16 amino acids. CDR3: CASSQDIGKGTGELFF. The DNA for the CDR3 is TGTGCCAGCAGCCAAGATATAGGGAAGGGTACCGGGGAGCTGTTTTTT.

This clonotype was detected a few times. Written as DNA, the CDR3 is TGCGCCAGCAGCCAAGATCGAAGCCCAAGCACAGATACGCAGTATTTT. Translation gives CASSQDRSPSTDTQYF. The chain couples TRBV4-1 to TRBJ2-3; D is unclear. CDR1 is MGHRA, CDR2 YSYEKL, per germline. CDR3 size: 16 residues. V dropped 0 bases and J dropped 0 bases, with 10 bases sitting between them.

The CDR3 here is CASSLEAGRISEKLFF. The CDR3, as DNA: TGTGCCAGCAGCTTGGAAGCCGGCAGGATAAGTGAAAAACTGTTTTTT. V is TRBV5-5 and J is TRBJ1-4, with D uncertain. V lost 0 bases, J lost 7 bases, and 16 bases lay in between. The CDR3 is 16 amino acids. CDR1 is SGHKS and CDR2 is YYEKEE in the germline V gene (reference sequence).

The V call is TRBV11-2, the J call TRBJ1-6; D not certain. The CDR3 totals 13 residues. V was cut by 2 bases and J by 3 bases, with 2 bases left in between. The V gene's germline CDR1 is SGHAT and CDR2 FQNNGV. CDR3: CASSLNYNSPLHF. CDR3 sequence (DNA): TGTGCCAGCAGCTTAAACTATAATTCACCCCTCCACTTT.

This clonotype has a count of ten or more. This chain joins TRBV19 and TRBJ1-1, with TRBD1 matching 7 bases. Germline CDR1 is LNHDA and CDR2 is SQIVND (reference sequence). Losses at the gene ends were 5 bases for V and 1 base for J; bases not matched to a gene: 10. The CDR3 contains 16 residues. The CDR3 protein is CASSPTRTGGNTEAFF. The DNA of the CDR3 is TGTGCCAGTAGTCCAACCCGGACAGGCGGGAACACTGAAGCTTTCTTT. Together with reference TRBV19 and TRBJ1-1, the CDR3 gives the full variable domain: DGGITQSPKYLFRKEGQNVTLSCEQNLNHDAMYWYRQDPGQGLRLIYYSQIVNDFQKGDIAEGYSVSREKKESFPLTVTSAQKNPTAFYLCASSPTRTGGNTEAFFGQGTRLTVV.

The CDR3 spells CASSYQNSNQPQHF. CDR3 nucleotide sequence: TGTGCCAGCAGTTACCAAAATAGCAATCAGCCCCAGCATTTT. This chain links TRBV6-5 with TRBJ1-5; no firm D call. The germline V and J ends were trimmed by 2 bases and 0 bases, with 5 bases remaining between them. The length of the CDR3 is 14 residues. Germline CDR1 and CDR2: MNHEY and SVGAGI.

There are many counts of this clonotype. The rearrangement uses TRBV5-5 and TRBJ1-2; D is unclear. Between the trimmed V and J ends, which lost 2 bases and 4 bases, there was a span of 12 bases. CDR1 SGHKS and CDR2 YYEKEE come from the germline V gene (reference sequence). This CDR3 is 14 amino acids long. The chain's CDR3 is CASSLVWTSYGYTF. CDR3 DNA sequence: TGTGCCAGCAGCTTAGTTTGGACGAGCTATGGCTACACCTTC.

This chain uses TRBV5-1 with TRBJ2-2; D is uncertain. This CDR3 is 14 amino acids long. Germline loops: CDR1 SGHRS, CDR2 YFSETQ. V was shortened by 0 bases and J by 4 bases, with 7 bases between the two germline ends. The CDR3 sequence is CASSLDVSTGELFF. CDR3 bases: TGCGCCAGCAGCTTGGACGTGAGCACCGGGGAGCTGTTTTTT.